The present T cell receptor (beta chain) was sequenced within a study of identical twins. Findings of the study overall: Abundant beta clonotypes from cord blood bore fewer insertions; memory repertoires lacked this pattern.

This clonotype was recorded a few times. Its target is unknown. The CDR3 runs to 15 residues. Germline-derived CDR1 and CDR2 are SGHTA and FQGNSA. The V end lost 2 bases, the J end lost 3 bases, and 11 bases lay between the germline ends. A universal primer site was added by template switching, and unique molecular identifiers were carried by the cDNA. One entry per CDR3 protein, called by TCRdb with MiXCR from the 5' RACE reads. The data hold about 530,000 distinct CDR3 sequences, with approximately 20% observed a single time. The sample also formed part of further work on yellow fever vaccine responses in identical twins.

Sequencing used CD4+ T cells sorted from blood. This clonotype originated in a woman younger than 35 in good health. V is TRBV7-2 and J is TRBJ2-1; tentatively, D is TRBD1 (6 bases). CDR3 sequence reads: CASSLTRDNYNEQFF. The CDR3 coding sequence is TGTGCCAGCAGCTTAACCCGGGACAACTACAATGAGCAGTTCTTC.